The T cell receptor beta chain under discussion was sequenced for a study of T cell repertoires in cytomegalovirus infection. About the study: It was recently identified HLA-C-restricted and well-studied HLA-B-restricted CMV epitopes that the study used. Findings of the study overall: Cumulative frequency (of public TCR beta family members) identified carriers of CMV plus the relevant HLA. HLA-C-restricted CMV clonotypes gave the most frequent clonotype in two of eight donors.

In this sample, this clonotype turned up many times. Its antigen is currently unknown. Each CDR3 protein is one row after TCRdb ran MiXCR on the reads. The repertoire has 900,000 to 950,000 distinct CDR3 sequences, 30% to 40% of them found once; the top ten carry around 15%. This CDR3 has 15 amino acids. Unmatched junction bases numbered 8, after V lost 2 bases and J lost 6 bases. The genes are TRBV12-3 or TRBV12-4 and TRBJ1-2, with 8 bases lining up with TRBD1. The sequenced sample was cultured CD8+ T cells from PBMCs, obtained from culture after CMV antigen stimulation. The TCR sequence derives from a human donor in good health (CMV status not recorded). Some clones in this sample may be carry-over from other donors' samples. The CDR3 spells CASSLNLPGQDGYTF. The CDR3 DNA sequence: TGTGCCAGCAGTTTAAACCTCCCGGGACAGGATGGCTACACCTTC.